One sample yielded the 4 T cell receptor beta chains listed below, sequenced in a study of CD8+ T cells in alopecia areata. It was cDNA, reverse transcribed from extracted RNA, that served as the sequencing template. TCRdb's table, derived via immunoSEQ multiplex PCR, lists solely in-frame clones and lacks some. The sample carries 110,000 or so clones, roughly two fifths recorded once. Sequenced input: CD4+ T cells sorted from blood. Receptors were obtained from a human donor with alopecia areata.

The chain employs TRBV4-1 and TRBJ1-6; no clear D gene. This CDR3 is built from 16 residues. The germline V gene encodes CDR1 MGHRA and CDR2 YSYEKL. The V gene lost 3 bases and the J gene lost 1 base, with 10 bases spanning the gap. The CDR3 protein is CASSHLGRSYNSPLHF. The CDR3 DNA reads as TGCGCCAGCAGCCATCTGGGGAGGTCCTATAATTCACCCCTCCACTTT.

The chain has TRBV29-1 and TRBJ1-5, with a possible D match to TRBD1 (6 bases). CDR3 length: 12 amino acids. Trimming removed 5 bases at V and 7 bases at J, with 12 bases between. CDR1 is SQVTM and CDR2 is ANQGSEA in the germline V gene. The CDR3 sequence is CSVPQGGQPQHF. The CDR3 coding sequence is TGCAGCGTTCCACAGGGCGGCCAGCCCCAGCATTTT. The full variable domain, with the rest looked up from reference TRBV29-1 and TRBJ1-5, is SAVISQKPSRDICQRGTSLTIQCQVDSQVTMMFWYRQQPGQSLTLIATANQGSEATYESGFVIDKFPISRPNLTFSTLTVSNMSPEDSSIYLCSVPQGGQPQHFGDGTRLSIL.

The V and J genes are TRBV29-1 and TRBJ1-2, with D possibly TRBD1 on 5 matching bases. CDR1 and CDR2 (germline): SQVTM, ANQGSEA. The CDR3 has 13 residues. V shed 4 bases and J shed 7 bases, with 16 bases lying between them. The CDR3 here is CSVVDSPPRGYTF. As DNA, the CDR3 is TGCAGCGTTGTTGACAGTCCCCCTCGTGGCTACACCTTC.

V usage is TRBV30 and J usage is TRBJ2-7, with D perhaps matching TRBD1 or TRBD2 (5 bases each). Germline V CDR1 and CDR2: GTSNPN, SVGIG (reference sequence). The CDR3 totals 15 residues. Trimming took 2 bases from V and 2 from J, leaving 16 bases between them. CDR3 DNA: TGTGCCTGGAGTCCGAGACCCCGGGGCCCCTACGAGCAGTACTTC. Residues: CAWSPRPRGPYEQYF.